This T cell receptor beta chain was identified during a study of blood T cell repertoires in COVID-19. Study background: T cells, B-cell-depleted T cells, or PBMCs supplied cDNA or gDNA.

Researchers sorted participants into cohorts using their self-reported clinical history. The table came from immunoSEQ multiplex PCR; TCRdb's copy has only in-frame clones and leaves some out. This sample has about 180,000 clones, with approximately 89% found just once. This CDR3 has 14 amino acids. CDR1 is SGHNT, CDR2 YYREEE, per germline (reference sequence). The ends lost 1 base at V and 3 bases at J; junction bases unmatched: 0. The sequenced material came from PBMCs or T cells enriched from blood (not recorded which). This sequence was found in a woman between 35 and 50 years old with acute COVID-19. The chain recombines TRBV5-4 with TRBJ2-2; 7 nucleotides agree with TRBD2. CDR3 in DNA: TGTGCCAGCAGCTTGCGGGGGGACACCGGGGAGCTGTTTTTT. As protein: CASSLRGDTGELFF.